This T cell receptor beta chain originates from a study of T cell responses to AZD1222 COVID-19 vaccine. Study outcomes and limitations: Donors were largely white British and mainly female; clonal diversity was possibly underestimated. At baseline, just five to seven AZD1222 recipients tested seropositive. CD4 TCRs associated with vaccination spanned spike, dominating at 160-218 and 743-854.

This CDR3 spans 12 amino acids. The V end lost 0 bases, the J end lost 5 bases, and 4 bases lay between the germline ends. In germline, CDR1 is SGHRS, CDR2 YFSETQ. Assay used: immunoSEQ multiplex PCR; TCRdb lists only in-frame clones, some missing. The table records about 150,000 clones, roughly 90% of them present only once. A word on this clone: As yet, its antigen is unknown.

The rearrangement links TRBV5-1 to TRBJ2-3; D call uncertain. The TCR comes from an adult who received the AZD1222 COVID-19 vaccine. Here the sequenced sample was peripheral blood, taken 28 days after the second AZD1222 dose. CDR3 residues: CASSLGVDTQYF. Here the CDR3 DNA reads TGCGCCAGCAGCTTGGGAGTAGATACGCAGTATTTT.